The rows below give T cell receptor beta chains drawn from one sample of a study of cytomegalovirus exposure and HLA in healthy donors. Clones were read by immunoSEQ multiplex PCR, and TCRdb kept only the in-frame ones, dropping some. The repertoire holds around 180,000 clones, with less than 85% as singletons. The sample comprised PBMCs. Every receptor here comes from a man in his forties or fifties in good health and CMV-seronegative. CDR3s include the opening cysteine and the closing phenylalanine or tryptophan.

v_call,j_call,cdr3_aa
TRBV18,TRBJ1-2,CASSPEGHPNYGYTF
TRBV5-1,NA,CASSTDRDHEQYF
TRBV27,TRBJ2-1,CASRGLLAEQFF
TRBV4-1,TRBJ1-1,CASSQDTGQGRSEAFF
TRBV30,TRBJ2-7,CAWSVPRTEIRGQYF
TRBV6-5,TRBJ2-5,CASSLQGGIGETQYF
TRBV21-1,TRBJ1-6,CASSVGQGATKACYNSPLHF
TRBV7-2,TRBJ2-7,CASSSGTGTYEQYF
TRBV7-2,TRBJ1-2,CASSSQQGIYGYTF
TRBV5-4,TRBJ1-3,CASSLGAGTGNTIYF